This T cell receptor (beta chain) was identified in a study of T cells in Graves' hyperthyroidism and ophthalmopathy (dated by TCRdb to the late 2010s). For the study in its entirety: To identify TCR V-J signatures that set the groups apart, the researchers used a discovery cohort of 100 patients, made up of approximately 43 with Graves' ophthalmopathy and some 56 with stable Graves' hyperthyroidism. Prospective prediction of ophthalmopathy was tested in an independent validation cohort consisting of roughly 19 hyperthyroidism patients and more than 15 patients who later progressed to ophthalmopathy. The roughly 100 discovery patients were randomly divided into training and test sets at a 7:3 ratio. In addition, the study compared T-cell repertoires in thyroid tissue and in blood from about 6 Graves' hyperthyroidism patients. After sampling, hyperthyroidism patients received methimazole starting at 30 mg daily, and ophthalmopathy patients received high-dose intravenous methylprednisolone. TCR Vbeta CDR3 sequencing of 130 to 150 peripheral blood samples (43 ophthalmopathy, 75 or so hyperthyroidism and approximately 17 progressor patients) is reported in the paper. Overall results and qualifications from the work: Sample size was not statistically predetermined, and blinding of investigators to group allocation was not performed. A 13 V-J signature model separated ophthalmopathy from stable hyperthyroidism, with 87.88% sensitivity and approximately 81% specificity in cross-validation and 80%/75% in testing. Blood samples also contained most of the expanded thyroid clonotypes (frequency above 0.001), which suggests that blood repertoires may reflect thyroid immune responses. During validation, the model predicted progression to ophthalmopathy a median of about 5.9 months ahead of onset, with around 70% sensitivity and about 75% specificity.

The sample holds a few counts of this clonotype. It lacks a known antigen. Qualities for individual bases were not recorded, and no much larger clone is one base off. The germline V gene gives CDR1 as MGHDK and CDR2 as SYGVNS. The CDR3 contains 13 residues, cysteine and phenylalanine counted. The sequence is cut down to CDR3 DNA, 39 bases in frame from base 1. The germline ends are 9 bases apart after V is trimmed by 10 bases and J by 2 bases. The TCR beta CDR3 regions were amplified from RNA transcripts. For the first round of RT-PCR on the TCR CDR3, the HTBI primer set was used together with the Qiagen OneStep RT-PCR kit. A second multiplex PCR round built the libraries, followed by size selection and purification. The libraries were sequenced on an Illumina HiSeq2000 using paired-end 100 bp reads. Concerning the study's data processing: SOAPnuke was used to process the raw data, throwing out any read that contained adapters or uncalled bases, had a mean Phred below 15, or lacked an exact constant-primer or identifier match. COPE v1.2.5 was used to merge the high-quality paired reads, and each unique nucleotide sequence was defined as a clonotype. MiTCR v1.1 was used to align the clonotypes against IMGT TRBV, TRBD and TRBJ reference segments. The analysis included only V-J combinations with a frequency above 0.0001, which together covered roughly 99% of the repertoires. A TCS score was defined as the ratio between F50 (clonal expansion) and ExV (chaos), using BLOSUM62-based TCRdist between CDR3 peptides within each V-J. Welch's t-statistics and random forest reduced roughly 500 V-J features to 13, which were used in a naive Bayes classifier (R e1071). The similarity between thyroid and blood repertoires was quantified using the Morisita-Horn index. TCRdb took the public reads, trimmed them with fastp at Q25, ran MiXCR for clone calling and kept in-frame beta chains. Rows are combined by CDR3 protein, so each entry shows the most common genes and DNA. These V and J calls derive from TCRdb rather than the authors' analysis. The sample records fewer than 650,000 distinct CDR3 sequences, roughly 45% of which are singletons. The ten largest clones capture approximately 44% of the sample.

Any patient with an uncontrolled infection, another autoimmune disease, pregnancy or lactation was excluded. Diagnoses relied on clinical symptoms, serum thyroxine and TRAb, thyroid ultrasound and orbital computed tomography. Total RNA was extracted with Trizol reagent, and quality was checked on an Agilent 2100 Bioanalyzer. Sequencing was done on a sample of peripheral blood or thyroid tissue (not recorded which). This receptor was taken from an adult woman with Graves' disease, either hyperthyroidism or ophthalmopathy (not recorded which). The rearranged segments are TRBV25-1 and TRBJ2-6; the D gene is unclear. The CDR3 region: CATTETGANVLTF. The DNA reads as follows: TGTGCCACCACAGAAACTGGGGCCAACGTCCTGACTTTC.